The sequence of this T cell receptor (beta chain) was determined in a study of blood T cell repertoires in COVID-19. TCRdb keeps only in-frame clones here, not all; method: immunoSEQ multiplex PCR. The sample has about 110,000 clones, 85% to 90% seen once. V lost 6 bases, J lost 4 bases, and 11 bases stayed unmatched. Germline V gene lookup returns CDR1 LNHDA and CDR2 SQIVND (reference sequence). This CDR3 is built from 15 residues. The sequence was collected from a human donor in a cohort sampled during active COVID-19. The chain carries TRBV19 and TRBJ1-1, with 7 bases aligning to TRBD1. The source material was peripheral blood. The DNA for the CDR3 is TGTGCCAGTAGGAAAGGGGGCGCAGGTGGCACTGAAGCTTTCTTT. This translates into CASRKGGAGGTEAFF.